The next 25 T cell receptor beta chains were all read from a single sample in a study of blood T cell repertoires in COVID-19. Here immunoSEQ multiplex PCR was the method, and the copy in TCRdb shows in-frame clones only, minus some. This sample has some 40,000 clones, with roughly 92% found just once. The sample comprised peripheral blood. These receptors all stem from a man aged 50 to 59 with COVID-19, enrolled during active disease.

J is TRBJ1-5 and V is TRBV5-5, with D maybe TRBD1 (5 bases). The CDR3 extends over 14 amino acids. Germline CDR1 and CDR2: SGHKS and YYEKEE (reference sequence). V lost 3 bases and J lost 4, with 11 bases in between. CDR3 bases: TGTGCCAGCAGCTCTGACAGCGGGAATCAGCCCCAGCATTTT. The encoded protein is CASSSDSGNQPQHF.

This rearrangement joins TRBV11-2 to TRBJ2-3, with a weak D call TRBD2 (6 bases). The CDR3 totals 14 residues. Deletions cut 4 bases from V and 2 bases from J, with 10 bases between. Germline loops: CDR1 SGHAT, CDR2 FQNNGV. The CDR3 nucleotides are TGTGCCAGCAGCTACGGAGGGCCCACAGATACGCAGTATTTT. Protein sequence: CASSYGGPTDTQYF.

V and J are TRBV6-2 or TRBV6-3 and TRBJ1-2; 7 bases are shared with TRBD1. Germline loops: CDR1 MNHEY, CDR2 SVGEGT. The CDR3 has 13 amino acids. After removal of 5 bases from V and 3 bases from J, the junction contained 3 bases not matched to a gene. This CDR3 reads CASSDTGDYGYTF. Here the CDR3 DNA reads TGTGCCAGCAGTGATACAGGGGACTATGGCTACACCTTC.

The count of this clone is one. This chain links TRBV5-1 with TRBJ1-6, with a weak D call TRBD1 (6 bases). V was shortened by 6 bases and J by 6 bases, with 16 bases between the two germline ends. The germline V gene encodes CDR1 SGHRS and CDR2 YFSETQ. This CDR3 is 15 amino acids long. CDR3: CASTQDSPFNSPLHF. CDR3 in DNA: TGCGCCAGCACCCAGGACAGTCCATTTAATTCACCCCTCCACTTT.

This clone occurred once. The chain employs TRBV5-6 and TRBJ2-7, with D possibly matching TRBD1 (5 bases). Trimming took 5 bases from V and 6 from J, leaving 15 bases between them. CDR1 and CDR2 (germline): SGHDT, YYEEEE. This CDR3 comprises 13 residues. Here the CDR3 reads CASRVGPSREQYF. CDR3 sequence (DNA): TGTGCCAGCAGGGTGGGGCCATCCCGCGAGCAGTACTTC.

This sequence joins TRBV4-2 and TRBJ2-3, with D unresolved. Germline loops: CDR1 LGHNA, CDR2 YNFKEQ. The CDR3 consists of 15 residues. Trimming took 4 bases from V and 0 from J, leaving 11 bases between them. This CDR3 reads CASSPDWSSTDTQYF. The CDR3 nucleotides are TGTGCCAGCAGCCCCGACTGGTCTAGCACAGATACGCAGTATTTT.

The CDR3 loop reads CASSSPTGSANYGYTF. Written as DNA, the CDR3 is TGCGCCAGCAGCTCCCCGACGGGGAGTGCTAACTATGGCTACACCTTC. This chain joins TRBV4-3 and TRBJ1-2; D gene uncertain. The CDR3 sequence is 16 residues long. Germline V gene lookup returns CDR1 LGHNA and CDR2 YSLEER. Trimming shortened V by 5 bases and J by 0 bases, and 16 bases separated the two germline ends.

This chain joins TRBV16 and TRBJ2-3; D remains ambiguous. The CDR3 has 14 residues. Germline V gene sequence: CDR1 KGHSY, CDR2 FQNENV. The germline V and J ends were trimmed by 4 bases and 6 bases, with 14 bases remaining between them. In DNA form, the CDR3 reads TGTGCCAGCAGCCCCCGTTTTGGCATGGATACGCAGTATTTT. This codes for CASSPRFGMDTQYF.

CDR3 loop: CSALGQGGGNTIYF. CDR3 sequence (DNA): TGCAGCGCCCTGGGACAGGGCGGTGGAAACACCATATATTTT. The chain uses TRBV29-1 and TRBJ1-3, with TRBD1 matching over 9 bases. Germline CDR1 reads SQVTM; CDR2 reads ANQGSEA. The CDR3 runs 14 residues. The V gene end was trimmed by 7 bases and the J gene end by 3 bases; junction bases not matched to a gene: 7.

This chain links TRBV6-5 with TRBJ2-5; weak D call: TRBD2 (6 bases). This CDR3 comprises 15 residues. The germline V gene has CDR1 MNHEY and CDR2 SVGAGI. Trimming removed 0 bases from V and 5 bases from J, with 13 bases in between. CDR3 in amino acids: CASSYSGGRMETQYF. The DNA of the CDR3 is TGTGCCAGCAGTTACTCTGGAGGGCGAATGGAGACCCAGTACTTC.

This clone was picked up one time. V usage is TRBV19 and J usage is TRBJ2-7; perhaps TRBD1 as D (7 bases). The CDR3 is made up of 15 amino acids. Germline V gene data show CDR1 as LNHDA and CDR2 as SQIVND (reference sequence). Trimming removed 0 bases at V and 3 bases at J, with 12 bases between. The CDR3 DNA follows: TGTGCCAGTAGTATAGACGGAGGGGGCAACTACGAGCAGTACTTC. It yields the protein CASSIDGGGNYEQYF.

This clone has just one count. The V gene is TRBV19, the J gene TRBJ1-3; 9 bases are shared with TRBD1. This CDR3 spans 15 amino acids. Germline CDR1 LNHDA, CDR2 SQIVND (reference sequence). The trim removed 4 bases at V and 0 bases at J, leaving 1 base unmatched. In DNA, the CDR3 is TGTGCCAGTAGTACACAGGGGGCCTCTGGAAACACCATATATTTT. Protein: CASSTQGASGNTIYF. The whole variable domain, filled in from reference TRBV19 and TRBJ1-3, reads DGGITQSPKYLFRKEGQNVTLSCEQNLNHDAMYWYRQDPGQGLRLIYYSQIVNDFQKGDIAEGYSVSREKKESFPLTVTSAQKNPTAFYLCASSTQGASGNTIYFGEGSWLTVV.

The J gene is TRBJ2-1, the V gene TRBV14; 15 bases are a match to TRBD2. Germline assignment: CDR1 SGHDN and CDR2 FVKESK. CDR3 length: 17 residues. V was pared by 4 bases and J by 8 bases, with 9 bases of the junction left unmatched. The CDR3 here is CASSPRAGLAGGDEQFF. For the CDR3, the DNA is TGTGCCAGCAGCCCCAGGGCGGGACTAGCGGGAGGAGATGAGCAGTTCTTC.

The chain couples TRBV5-1 to TRBJ2-1, with D maybe TRBD1 (5 bases). Per germline, CDR1 SGHRS and CDR2 YFSETQ. The CDR3 consists of 15 residues. Trimming shortened V by 1 base and J by 4 bases, and 12 bases separated the two germline ends. The CDR3 nucleotides are TGCGCCAGCAGCTTGTCAGGGCCTTCATACAATGAGCAGTTCTTC. Its translation: CASSLSGPSYNEQFF.

In its sample, this clone was seen once. V and J are TRBV7-2 and TRBJ2-7, with D tentatively TRBD1 (6 bases). The CDR3 has 12 amino acids. V lost 3 bases and J lost 8, with 11 bases in between. The V gene's germline CDR1 is SGHTA and CDR2 FQGNSA. DNA of the CDR3: TGTGCCAGCAGCTTGCAGGGGATCCAGCAGTACTTC. Residues: CASSLQGIQQYF.

This clone has a handful of counts. The chain has TRBV28 and TRBJ2-7; D is undetermined. Trimming shortened V by 5 bases and J by 4 bases, and 3 bases separated the two germline ends. Germline V gives CDR1 MDHEN, CDR2 SYDVKM. This CDR3 region has 10 residues. DNA for the CDR3: TGTGCCAGCAGTACATACGAGCAGTACTTC. Amino acids: CASSTYEQYF.

This sequence joins TRBV4-3 and TRBJ2-1, with TRBD2 matching 14 bases. The germline gives CDR1 LGHNA, CDR2 YSLEER. Germline trimming cut 0 bases from V and 0 bases from J; bases unmatched to any gene: 13. The CDR3 sequence is 22 residues long. CDR3 in amino acids: CASSQDPRLAGGLSSSYNEQFF. The CDR3 DNA sequence: TGCGCCAGCAGCCAAGATCCCCGACTAGCGGGAGGGCTATCTAGCTCCTACAATGAGCAGTTCTTC.

CDR3 nucleotide sequence: TGTGCCAGTAGTATAGTGGCCGGGGGCCAAGAGACCCAGTACTTC. Residues: CASSIVAGGQETQYF. The genes are TRBV19 and TRBJ2-5, with a tentative D call TRBD2 (6 bases). Germline lookup yields CDR1 LNHDA and CDR2 SQIVND (reference sequence). The CDR3 runs to 15 residues. V lost 1 base to trimming and J lost 1 base, with 10 bases between them. Supplemented by reference TRBV19 and TRBJ2-5, the full variable domain reads DGGITQSPKYLFRKEGQNVTLSCEQNLNHDAMYWYRQDPGQGLRLIYYSQIVNDFQKGDIAEGYSVSREKKESFPLTVTSAQKNPTAFYLCASSIVAGGQETQYFGPGTRLLVL.

CDR3 bases: TGTGCCAGCAGCCACGGGCTGGGACAGGGGGTTTTTCAGCCCCAGCATTTT. Encoded protein: CASSHGLGQGVFQPQHF. V and J are TRBV7-2 and TRBJ1-5; TRBD1 matches 11 bases. The J segment lost 6 bases and the V segment lost 5 bases, leaving 12 bases of the junction unmatched. The CDR3 is 17 amino acids. The germline gives CDR1 SGHTA, CDR2 FQGNSA.

The J gene is TRBJ1-1, the V gene TRBV10-3; TRBD1 matches at 9 bases. This CDR3 is built from 12 residues. Germline CDR1 ENHRY, CDR2 SYGVKD. The V and J ends lost 10 bases and 4 bases, in that order; junction bases with no gene match: 4. The CDR3 spells CATQDRGTEAFF. CDR3 in DNA: TGTGCCACCCAGGACAGGGGCACTGAAGCTTTCTTT.

The chain employs TRBV7-2 and TRBJ2-3; D is possibly TRBD2 (5 bases). This CDR3 region has 14 residues. From germline, CDR1 is SGHTA and CDR2 FQGNSA. Trimming took 2 bases from V and 4 from J, leaving 10 bases between them. CDR3 region: CASSLIEGADTQYF. The CDR3 bases are TGTGCCAGCAGCTTAATTGAGGGTGCAGATACGCAGTATTTT.

This chain joins TRBV7-6 and TRBJ2-1; 13 positions match TRBD2. This CDR3 spans 17 amino acids. The germline CDR1 and CDR2 sequences are SGHVS and FNYEAQ. Germline trimming cut 5 bases from V and 4 bases from J; bases unmatched to any gene: 8. CDR3 sequence: CASSRRTSGSGYNEQFF. For the CDR3, the DNA is TGTGCCAGCAGCCGCAGGACTAGCGGGAGTGGGTACAATGAGCAGTTCTTC.

This rearrangement joins TRBV7-2 to TRBJ1-3; D remains unclear. Germline V gene data show CDR1 as SGHTA and CDR2 as FQGNSA. The CDR3 consists of 14 residues. The ends were cut back, 3 bases at V and 0 bases at J, with 6 bases in the middle. Here the CDR3 reads CASSFESSGNTIYF. DNA for the CDR3: TGTGCCAGCAGCTTCGAGAGCTCTGGAAACACCATATATTTT.

This sequence joins TRBV5-1 and TRBJ2-7; 7 nucleotides line up with TRBD2. The CDR3 covers 15 residues. Germline CDR1 reads SGHRS; CDR2 reads YFSETQ. The trim removed 0 bases at V and 4 bases at J, leaving 7 bases unmatched. The CDR3 here is CASSLVTGGKYEQYF. The CDR3 bases are TGCGCCAGCAGCTTGGTGACCGGGGGGAAATACGAGCAGTACTTC.

This rearrangement joins TRBV6-5 to TRBJ2-7; tentatively, D is TRBD1 (6 bases). The V and J ends lost 8 bases and 2 bases respectively, with 19 bases between them. The CDR3 has 15 residues. Per germline, CDR1 MNHEY and CDR2 SVGAGI. The CDR3: CASLPKTGLPYEQYF. The CDR3 nucleotides read TGTGCCAGCCTGCCCAAAACAGGGTTGCCCTACGAGCAGTACTTC.